The present entry profiles one T cell receptor (beta chain) with its context. Losses at the gene ends were 2 bases for V and 4 bases for J; bases not matched to a gene: 2. The germline CDR1 and CDR2 sequences are SNHLY and FYNNEI. CDR3 length: 14 amino acids. Under the authors' procedure: Estimates of nucleated cell counts were drawn from the amplification of reference gene primers. Here immunoSEQ multiplex PCR was the method, and the copy in TCRdb shows in-frame clones only, minus some. D and trimming come from the DNA, and the V and J calls and clone size come from that table. Of 100,000 to 130,000 clones listed, over 60% are singletons. The sample originates from a study of blood T cell repertoires in COVID-19. Study summary: Samples taken during acute and convalescent COVID-19 were collected in the United States, Italy and Spain. The cDNA or gDNA used as material had been derived from T cells, B-cell-depleted T cells, or PBMCs.

This chain uses TRBV2 with TRBJ1-1; the match to TRBD1 covers 9 bases. The sequence was collected from an older man with acute or convalescent COVID-19. The material sequenced was peripheral blood. This CDR3 reads CASSEWTGVTEAFF. CDR3 coding DNA: TGTGCCAGCAGTGAATGGACAGGGGTCACTGAAGCTTTCTTT.